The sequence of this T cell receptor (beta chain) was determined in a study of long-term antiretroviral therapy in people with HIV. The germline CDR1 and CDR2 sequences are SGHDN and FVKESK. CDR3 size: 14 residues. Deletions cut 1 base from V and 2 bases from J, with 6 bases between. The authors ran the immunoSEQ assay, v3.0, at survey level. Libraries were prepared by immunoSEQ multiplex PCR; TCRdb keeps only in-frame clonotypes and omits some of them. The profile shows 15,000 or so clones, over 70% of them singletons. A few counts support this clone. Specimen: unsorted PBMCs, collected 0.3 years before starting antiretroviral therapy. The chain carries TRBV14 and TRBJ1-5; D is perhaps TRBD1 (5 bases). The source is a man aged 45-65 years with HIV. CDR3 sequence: CASSQGGGNQPQHF. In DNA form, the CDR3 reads TGTGCCAGCAGCCAAGGAGGGGGCAATCAGCCCCAGCATTTT.